These T cell receptor beta chains were read from a single sample in a study of blood T cell repertoires in COVID-19. Clones were read by immunoSEQ multiplex PCR, and TCRdb kept only the in-frame ones, dropping some. The sample comprises over 250,000 clones, roughly 90% of which are singletons, and 0.65% to 0.9% rests with the top ten. Sequencing was done on a sample of peripheral blood. The source is a woman aged 25 to 39 with acute or convalescent COVID-19. Each CDR3 is given with its conserved first and last residue.

J gene	V gene	CDR3 protein
TRBJ2-7	TRBV6-5	CASRLTSGSFEEQYF
TRBJ2-7	TRBV7-9	CASSLVETEQYF
TRBJ2-3	TRBV30	CAWSVRTDTQYF
TRBJ2-7	TRBV9	CASSAAGLAGSEQYF
TRBJ2-1	TRBV15	CATSRDWYRGQGEQFF
TRBJ2-3	TRBV4-3	CASSLERGDTQYF
TRBJ1-6	TRBV19	CASRTLGQGDNSPLHF
TRBJ2-3	TRBV7-2	CASSLMETDTQYF
TRBJ2-7	TRBV27	CASSPRTGRGEYF
TRBJ2-7	TRBV4-2	CASSQVDRGGDEQYF
TRBJ2-7	TRBV7-2	CASSLLRASAAYEQYF
TRBJ1-1	TRBV5-1	CASSLDSRTEAFF
TRBJ2-7	TRBV12-5	CASGLAISGSAWYEQYF
TRBJ1-1	TRBV13	CASSLGGRDSEAFF
TRBJ1-2	TRBV18	CASSPGTNSGYTF
TRBJ1-6	TRBV30	CAWSTPGQYNSPLHF
TRBJ1-3	TRBV7-2	CASSFSPGGLRGNTIYF
TRBJ1-1	TRBV5-4	CASSFSSPLGFDRLNTEAFF
TRBJ2-3	TRBV5-5	CASRSTMDTQYF
TRBJ2-2	TRBV5-6	CASSPIARAGELFF
TRBJ2-5	TRBV4-3	CASSQDSGWETQYF
TRBJ2-4	TRBV18	CASSLTSGRAEVGNIQYF
TRBJ1-2	TRBV12-3/TRBV12-4	CASSLADYGYTF
TRBJ2-3	TRBV5-1	CASSLIADTDTQYF
TRBJ1-4	TRBV5-1	CASSPTGFNEKLFF
TRBJ2-7	TRBV6-2/TRBV6-3	CASSVAPPGGEQYF
TRBJ2-6	TRBV4-3	CASSQVFGTSGSGANVLTF
TRBJ2-1	TRBV5-4	CASSDKGRHYNEQFF
TRBJ2-3	TRBV4-3	CASSYNPKDTQYF
TRBJ2-7	TRBV19	CASSRGGVGIRQYF
TRBJ2-7	TRBV7-2	CASSFSITYEQYF
TRBJ2-1	TRBV9	CASSVEGGNEQFF
TRBJ2-1	TRBV15	CATSSSGRDRRYNEQFF
TRBJ2-5	TRBV3-1/TRBV3-2	CASSQGLAGVETQYF
TRBJ2-1	TRBV6-5	CASSNAGLAGNEQFF
TRBJ2-2	TRBV7-7	CASSPGQGVSGELFF
TRBJ2-2	TRBV5-8	CASSFRASGSYTGELFF
TRBJ2-3	TRBV10-1	CASSDSNTDTQYF
TRBJ2-2	TRBV29-1	CSVGQGAGELFF
TRBJ2-1	TRBV3-1/TRBV3-2	CASSPGGGSRYNEQFF
TRBJ2-1	TRBV7-2	CASSPQGGRMGGEQFF
TRBJ1-3	TRBV5-1	CASSPTDRGSGNTIYF
TRBJ2-5	TRBV21-1	CASSNRIPRAAGETQYF
TRBJ2-1	TRBV27	CASSLRDRSHNEQFF
TRBJ2-3	TRBV7-2	CASSLARLGTQYF
TRBJ2-6	TRBV5-8	CASSERGSGANVLTF
TRBJ1-2	TRBV19	CASSIRGTNGYTF
TRBJ1-2	TRBV19	CASSILMGTGGSLYGYTF
TRBJ2-1	TRBV23-1	CASSQSGQDAYNEQFF
TRBJ1-2	TRBV7-2	CASSLGRTRGYTF
TRBJ2-1	TRBV7-2	CASSHPNNEQFF
TRBJ2-3	TRBV7-2	CASRSRDRRDTQYF
TRBJ1-2	TRBV30	CAWTGNNYGYTF